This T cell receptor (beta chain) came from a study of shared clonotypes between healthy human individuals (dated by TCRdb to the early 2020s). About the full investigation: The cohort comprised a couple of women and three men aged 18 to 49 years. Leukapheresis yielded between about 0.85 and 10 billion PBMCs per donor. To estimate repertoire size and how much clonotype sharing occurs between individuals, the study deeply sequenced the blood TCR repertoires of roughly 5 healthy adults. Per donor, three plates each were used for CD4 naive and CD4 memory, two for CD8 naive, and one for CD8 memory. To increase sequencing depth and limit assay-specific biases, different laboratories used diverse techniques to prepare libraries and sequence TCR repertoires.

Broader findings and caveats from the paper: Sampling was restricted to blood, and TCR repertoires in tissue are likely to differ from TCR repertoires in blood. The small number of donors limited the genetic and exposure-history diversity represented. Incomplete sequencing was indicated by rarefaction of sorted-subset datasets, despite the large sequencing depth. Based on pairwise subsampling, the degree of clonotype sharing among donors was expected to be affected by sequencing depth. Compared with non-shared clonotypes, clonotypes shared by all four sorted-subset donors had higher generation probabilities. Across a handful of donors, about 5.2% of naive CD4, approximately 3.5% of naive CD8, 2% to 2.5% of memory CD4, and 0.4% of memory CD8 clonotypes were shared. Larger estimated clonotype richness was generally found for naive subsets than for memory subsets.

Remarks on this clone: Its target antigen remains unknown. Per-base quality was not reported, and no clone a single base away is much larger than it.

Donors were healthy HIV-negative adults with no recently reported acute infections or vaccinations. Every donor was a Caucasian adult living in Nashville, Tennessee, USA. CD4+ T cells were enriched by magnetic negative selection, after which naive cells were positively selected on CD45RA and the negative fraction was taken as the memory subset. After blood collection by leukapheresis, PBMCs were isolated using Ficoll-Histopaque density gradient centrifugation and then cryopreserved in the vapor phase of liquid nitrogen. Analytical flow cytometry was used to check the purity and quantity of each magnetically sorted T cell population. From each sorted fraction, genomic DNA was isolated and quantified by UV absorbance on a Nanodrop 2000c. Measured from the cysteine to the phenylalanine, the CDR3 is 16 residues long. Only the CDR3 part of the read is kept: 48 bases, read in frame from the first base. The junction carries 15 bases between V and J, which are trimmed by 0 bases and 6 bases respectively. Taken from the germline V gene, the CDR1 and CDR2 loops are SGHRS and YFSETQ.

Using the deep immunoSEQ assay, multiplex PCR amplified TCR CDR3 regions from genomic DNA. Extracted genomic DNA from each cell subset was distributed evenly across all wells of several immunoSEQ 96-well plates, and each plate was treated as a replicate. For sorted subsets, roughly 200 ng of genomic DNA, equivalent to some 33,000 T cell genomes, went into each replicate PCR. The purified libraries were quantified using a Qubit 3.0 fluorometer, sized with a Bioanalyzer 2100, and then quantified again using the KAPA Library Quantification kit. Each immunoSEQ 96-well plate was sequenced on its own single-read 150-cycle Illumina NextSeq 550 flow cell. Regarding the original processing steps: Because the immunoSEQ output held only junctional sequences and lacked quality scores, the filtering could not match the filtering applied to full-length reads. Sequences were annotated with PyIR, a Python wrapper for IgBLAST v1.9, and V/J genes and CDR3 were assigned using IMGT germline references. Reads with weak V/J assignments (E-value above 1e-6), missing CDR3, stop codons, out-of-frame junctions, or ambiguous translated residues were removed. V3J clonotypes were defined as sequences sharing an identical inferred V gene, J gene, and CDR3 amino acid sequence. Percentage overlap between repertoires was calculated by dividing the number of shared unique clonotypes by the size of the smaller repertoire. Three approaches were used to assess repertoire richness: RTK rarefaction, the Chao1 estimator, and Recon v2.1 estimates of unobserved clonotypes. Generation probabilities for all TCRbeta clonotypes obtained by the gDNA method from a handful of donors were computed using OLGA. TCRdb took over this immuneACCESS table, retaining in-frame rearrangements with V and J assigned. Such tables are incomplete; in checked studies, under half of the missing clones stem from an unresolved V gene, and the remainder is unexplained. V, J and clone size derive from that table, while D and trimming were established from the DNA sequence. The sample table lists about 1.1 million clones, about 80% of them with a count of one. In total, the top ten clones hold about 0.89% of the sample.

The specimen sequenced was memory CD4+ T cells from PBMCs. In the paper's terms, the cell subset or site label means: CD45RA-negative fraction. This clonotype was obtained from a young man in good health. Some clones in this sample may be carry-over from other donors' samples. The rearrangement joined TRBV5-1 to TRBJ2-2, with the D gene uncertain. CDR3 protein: CASSLGLVYESGELFF. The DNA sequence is TGCGCCAGCAGCTTGGGTCTGGTTTATGAGTCCGGGGAGCTGTTTTTT.